This TCR beta chain was recovered during a study of shared clonotypes between healthy human individuals. Study findings and constraints: Clonotypes which were not shared had lower generation probabilities than clonotypes that all four donors shared.

CDR1 SGHTS and CDR2 YDEGEE come from the germline V gene. Trimming removed 9 bases at V and 2 bases at J, with 24 bases between. CDR3 length: 16 amino acids. In the naive CD8 group, cells lacked CD45RO and were positively selected for CCR7, so terminally differentiated effector memory CD45RA+ cells were left out. Of note for this clone: Its antigen is not known.

Sorted-subset replicate PCR reactions contained 200 ng DNA, corresponding to tens of thousands of T cell genomes. The table came from immunoSEQ multiplex PCR; TCRdb's copy has only in-frame clones and leaves some out. This sample yields about 2.2 million clones, of which 80% to 95% are seen a single time; more than 1.5% belongs to the top ten. The TCR comes from a man between 18 and 35 years old in good health. Some clones in this sample may be carry-over from other donors' samples. Sequencing was carried out using naive CD8+ T cells from PBMCs. The chain is built from TRBV5-8 and TRBJ2-7; D assignment may be TRBD1 or TRBD2 (5 bases each). CDR3 DNA: TGTGCCAACGAGCGGCAGGGTAGTAGTAGCGCCTACGAGCAGTACTTC. It codes for CANERQGSSSAYEQYF.